Presented here are 31 T cell receptor beta chains from one specimen sequenced in a study of long-term antiretroviral therapy in people with HIV. Sequencing relied on immunoSEQ assay v3.0, run at survey level. Profiled with immunoSEQ multiplex PCR; TCRdb holds only in-frame clones, not every one. The sample consists of approximately 10,000 clones, under 90% of them appearing once. The source material was unsorted PBMCs, sampled 7 to 7.5 years after starting antiretroviral therapy. The origin of the receptors is a man aged 45-60 years with HIV.

CDR3 region: CASSEVGYYEQYF. The DNA for the CDR3 is TGTGCCAGCAGTGAAGTTGGGTACTACGAGCAGTACTTC. V and J are TRBV2 and TRBJ2-7; D not resolved. V was cut by 1 base and J by 3 bases, with 7 bases left in between. The CDR3 has 13 amino acids. The V gene's germline CDR1 is SNHLY and CDR2 FYNNEI. Filled out from reference TRBV2 and TRBJ2-7, the complete variable domain reads EPEVTQTPSHQVTQMGQEVILRCVPISNHLYFYWYRQILGQKVEFLVSFYNNEISEKSEIFDDQFSVERPDGSNFTLKIRSTKLEDSAMYFCASSEVGYYEQYFGPGTRLTVT.

CDR3 protein: CASSIVGSYNEQFF. In nucleotides, the CDR3 is TGTGCCAGTAGTATAGTGGGGAGCTACAATGAGCAGTTCTTC. The V gene is TRBV19, the J gene TRBJ2-1; a weak D match, TRBD2 (5 bases). Germline V CDR1 and CDR2: LNHDA, SQIVND (reference sequence). This CDR3 has 14 amino acids. The germline V and J ends were trimmed by 1 base and 3 bases, with 7 bases remaining between them.

The sample holds a few counts of this clone. The V and J genes are TRBV5-6 and TRBJ2-3, with 14 nucleotides matching TRBD2. The length of the CDR3 is 19 residues. Germline CDR1 SGHDT, CDR2 YYEEEE. J gave up 5 bases and V 4 bases, and 15 bases lay outside the gene matches. The CDR3 spells CASSPGLAGGAGRLDTQYF. In DNA form, the CDR3 reads TGTGCCAGCAGCCCCGGACTAGCGGGGGGTGCCGGGCGGCTAGATACGCAGTATTTT. Complete variable domain (other parts from reference TRBV5-6 and TRBJ2-3): DAGVTQSPTHLIKTRGQQVTLRCSPKSGHDTVSWYQQALGQGPQFIFQYYEEEERQRGNFPDRFSGHQFPNYSSELNVNALLLGDSALYLCASSPGLAGGAGRLDTQYFGPGTRLTVL.

The rearrangement joins TRBV5-5 to TRBJ2-3; D is possibly TRBD2 (6 bases). This CDR3 is built from 14 residues. CDR1 SGHKS and CDR2 YYEKEE come from the germline V gene (reference sequence). Trimming pared 7 bases from V and 0 bases from J, leaving 12 bases between. This chain's CDR3 is CASLGGASTDTQYF. Written as DNA, the CDR3 is TGTGCCAGCCTTGGCGGGGCAAGCACAGATACGCAGTATTTT.

The chain has TRBV27 and TRBJ1-1; D is possibly TRBD1 (5 bases). The CDR3 spans 15 residues. Trimming cost V 2 bases and J 3 bases, with 13 bases left between them. Germline CDR1 reads MNHEY; CDR2 reads SMNVEV (reference sequence). CDR3 DNA: TGTGCCAGCAGTTTAGGGGTGGGGGTACACACTGAAGCTTTCTTT. Translated, it gives CASSLGVGVHTEAFF.

V gene TRBV30 combines with J gene TRBJ1-2, with D possibly TRBD1 on 5 matching bases. Germline V lookup: CDR1 GTSNPN, CDR2 SVGIG (reference sequence). V was cut by 4 bases and J by 4 bases, with 13 bases left in between. The CDR3 length is 13 residues. CDR3 sequence: CAWMDGTAYGYTF. The CDR3 DNA reads as TGTGCCTGGATGGACGGGACGGCCTATGGCTACACCTTC.

This clone occurred once. The chain links TRBV28 to TRBJ2-1; 12 bases agree with TRBD2. The germline CDR1 and CDR2 sequences are MDHEN and SYDVKM. The ends lost 3 bases at V and 9 bases at J; junction bases unmatched: 15. The CDR3 loop spans 18 amino acids. In DNA form, the CDR3 reads TGTGCCAGCAGTTTCGGGCTAGCGGGGGGGGCACGCGGTACTGAGCAGTTCTTC. Protein: CASSFGLAGGARGTEQFF.

The chain couples TRBV10-3 to TRBJ2-2, with D perhaps TRBD1 (5 bases). The CDR3 totals 15 residues. Germline CDR1 reads ENHRY; CDR2 reads SYGVKD. Trimming left V 3 bases short and J 4 bases short, with 12 bases between. The CDR3 loop reads CAISEAGWGTGELFF. CDR3 DNA: TGTGCCATCAGTGAAGCAGGGTGGGGCACCGGGGAGCTGTTTTTT.

CDR3 amino acids: CASSWGQGAYEQYF. As DNA, the CDR3 is TGTGCCAGCAGTTGGGGACAGGGGGCTTACGAGCAGTACTTC. This chain connects TRBV2 to TRBJ2-7; 12 bases match TRBD1. The junction had 3 bases not matched to a gene; V was cut back by 5 bases and J by 4 bases. The CDR3 is made up of 14 amino acids. Germline CDR1 SNHLY, CDR2 FYNNEI.

This rearrangement joins TRBV4-1 to TRBJ2-1, with D perhaps TRBD1 (6 bases). Trimming removed 0 bases at V and 4 bases at J, with 10 bases between. This CDR3 is built from 15 residues. In germline, CDR1 is MGHRA, CDR2 YSYEKL. CDR3 in DNA: TGCGCCAGCAGCCAAGACAGGGGCGATTACAATGAGCAGTTCTTC. It codes for CASSQDRGDYNEQFF.

This chain connects TRBV6-1 to TRBJ1-2; no clear D gene. The V and J ends lost 2 bases and 3 bases respectively, with 7 bases between them. The germline V gene encodes CDR1 MNHNS and CDR2 SASEGT. CDR3 size: 13 residues. The CDR3 nucleotides are TGTGCCAGCAGTGAAAACAGATACTATGGCTACACCTTC. It translates to CASSENRYYGYTF.

The V and J genes are TRBV15 and TRBJ2-3; D gene ambiguous. V was trimmed by 3 bases and J by 1 base, leaving 11 bases between them. The germline V gene encodes CDR1 LNHNV and CDR2 YYDKDF (reference sequence). This CDR3 contains 15 residues. CDR3 residues: CATSRADDRTDTQYF. In DNA, the CDR3 is TGTGCCACCAGCAGGGCCGACGATCGCACAGATACGCAGTATTTT.

The chain employs TRBV9 and TRBJ1-1; D is unclear. There are 17 residues in the CDR3. V dropped 3 bases and J dropped 1 base, with 19 bases sitting between them. From germline, CDR1 is SGDLS and CDR2 YYNGEE. DNA of the CDR3: TGTGCCAGCAGCGAGATGGGCTCCTCTTTTGGGAACACTGAAGCTTTCTTT. Its translation is CASSEMGSSFGNTEAFF.

This chain connects TRBV27 to TRBJ2-1; TRBD2 aligns across 12 bases. V trimming: 4 bases; J trimming: 7 bases; junction bases outside the gene matches: 8. The CDR3 is made up of 16 amino acids. Germline V gene data show CDR1 as MNHEY and CDR2 as SMNVEV (reference sequence). DNA of the CDR3: TGTGCCAGCAGTTCCTCTAGCGGGGGGGAGGGAAATGAGCAGTTCTTC. This translates into CASSSSSGGEGNEQFF.

This chain uses TRBV27 with TRBJ2-1; D possibly uses TRBD1 or TRBD2 (6 bases each). The CDR3 spans 15 residues. The germline V gene has CDR1 MNHEY and CDR2 SMNVEV (reference sequence). V lost 3 bases and J lost 0, with 9 bases in between. The CDR3 sequence is CASSFGGPSYNEQFF. The CDR3 DNA sequence: TGTGCCAGCAGTTTCGGGGGCCCCTCCTACAATGAGCAGTTCTTC.

This CDR3 is CASSEIGAQGGYTF. The CDR3 nucleotides are TGTGCCAGCAGTGAAATAGGGGCGCAGGGAGGCTACACCTTC. V and J are TRBV6-1 and TRBJ1-2; D perhaps matches TRBD1 (5 bases). CDR1 is MNHNS and CDR2 is SASEGT in the germline V gene. CDR3 length equals 14 residues. V lost 2 bases and J lost 8, with 15 bases in between.

The V and J genes are TRBV30 and TRBJ1-1; D remains unclear. The CDR3 contains 12 residues. CDR1 and CDR2 from the germline V gene are GTSNPN and SVGIG (reference sequence). V lost 4 bases, J lost 0 bases, and 6 bases lay in between. CDR3 DNA: TGTGCCTGGACCGGCCTGAACACTGAAGCTTTCTTT. It yields the protein CAWTGLNTEAFF. Full variable domain (remainder filled in from reference TRBV30 and TRBJ1-1): SQTIHQWPATLVQPVGSPLSLECTVEGTSNPNLYWYRQAAGRGLQLLFYSVGIGQISSEVPQNLSASRPQDRQFILSSKKLLLSDSGFYLCAWTGLNTEAFFGQGTRLTVV.

This clone was observed a single time. This sample also contains other DNA sequences that code for the same CDR3. The chain recombines TRBV6-1 with TRBJ2-7; D remains ambiguous. Looked up from germline, CDR1 is MNHNS and CDR2 is SASEGT. This CDR3 has 13 residues. V shed 6 bases and J shed 7 bases, with 16 bases lying between them. The CDR3 bases are TGTGCCAGCAGATCCGGGCTTCCCCCTGAGCAGTACTTC. It is translated as CASRSGLPPEQYF.

This chain joins TRBV19 and TRBJ2-2; D uncertain. The CDR3 is made up of 13 amino acids. V was pared by 3 bases and J by 5 bases, with 7 bases between. CDR1 and CDR2 from the germline V gene are LNHDA and SQIVND (reference sequence). The CDR3 region is CASSIAGTGELFF. CDR3 nucleotide sequence: TGTGCCAGTAGTATCGCTGGAACCGGGGAGCTGTTTTTT.

The genes are TRBV25-1 and TRBJ1-1; the match to TRBD1 covers 7 bases. J gave up 0 bases and V 4 bases, and 5 bases lay outside the gene matches. CDR1 is MGHDK, CDR2 SYGVNS, per germline. This CDR3 is 15 amino acids long. CDR3 protein: CASSVWDSVNTEAFF. The CDR3 coding sequence is TGTGCCAGCAGTGTCTGGGACAGCGTGAACACTGAAGCTTTCTTT. Full variable domain (missing parts from reference TRBV25-1 and TRBJ1-1): EADIYQTPRYLVIGTGKKITLECSQTMGHDKMYWYQQDPGMELHLIHYSYGVNSTEKGDLSSESTVSRIRTEHFPLTLESARPSHTSQYLCASSVWDSVNTEAFFGQGTRLTVV.

The V gene is TRBV11-2, the J gene TRBJ1-1, with 8 bases matching TRBD1. V shed 4 bases, J shed 1 base, and the junction held 5 bases outside the gene matches. The CDR3 is 15 residues long. Germline V gene lookup returns CDR1 SGHAT and CDR2 FQNNGV. CDR3 amino acids: CASSWGTGENTEAFF. CDR3 coding DNA: TGTGCCAGCAGCTGGGGGACAGGAGAGAACACTGAAGCTTTCTTT.

V is TRBV5-5 and J is TRBJ2-7, with D perhaps matching TRBD1 or TRBD2 (5 bases each). The V and J ends lost 2 bases and 0 bases respectively, with 9 bases between them. The CDR3 extends over 14 amino acids. Germline CDR1 SGHKS, CDR2 YYEKEE (reference sequence). Here the CDR3 reads CASSFRDGSYEQYF. The CDR3 DNA follows: TGTGCCAGCAGCTTTAGGGACGGCTCCTACGAGCAGTACTTC. Filled out from reference TRBV5-5 and TRBJ2-7, the complete variable domain reads DAGVTQSPTHLIKTRGQQVTLRCSPISGHKSVSWYQQVLGQGPQFIFQYYEKEERGRGNFPDRFSARQFPNYSSELNVNALLLGDSALYLCASSFRDGSYEQYFGPGTRLTVT.

The CDR3 reads CASSWELAPYEQYF. The CDR3 DNA reads as TGCGCCAGCTCCTGGGAGCTGGCCCCCTACGAGCAGTACTTC. The chain carries TRBV10-2 and TRBJ2-7; tentative D call: TRBD2 (5 bases). Germline assignment: CDR1 WSHSY and CDR2 SAAADI. This CDR3 comprises 14 residues. V lost 8 bases, J lost 2 bases, and 16 bases lay in between.

This chain links TRBV4-1 with TRBJ2-7; no reliable D call. Trimming stripped 2 bases from V and 0 bases from J, with 11 bases between. The germline gives CDR1 MGHRA, CDR2 YSYEKL. This CDR3 region has 15 residues. The CDR3 reads CASSQSDGRSYEQYF. CDR3 in DNA: TGCGCCAGCAGCCAATCAGACGGCCGCTCCTACGAGCAGTACTTC.

The chain employs TRBV9 and TRBJ1-1; TRBD1 agrees at 8 bases. The CDR3 consists of 17 residues. After removal of 0 bases from V and 1 base from J, the junction contained 8 bases not matched to a gene. The germline V gene encodes CDR1 SGDLS and CDR2 YYNGEE. CDR3 bases: TGTGCCAGCAGCGTAGCTCTTCGGACAGGGCCGAACACTGAAGCTTTCTTT. This translates into CASSVALRTGPNTEAFF.

The rearrangement links TRBV2 to TRBJ2-1; D is tentatively TRBD1 or TRBD2 (6 bases each). Germline lookup yields CDR1 SNHLY and CDR2 FYNNEI. This CDR3 is built from 19 residues. V lost 0 bases and J 4 bases, leaving 22 bases between the germline ends. The CDR3 sequence is CASSEAPPLVGGGYNEQFF. For the CDR3, the DNA is TGTGCCAGCAGTGAAGCGCCTCCCCTAGTGGGGGGCGGATACAATGAGCAGTTCTTC. The whole variable domain, remainder taken from reference TRBV2 and TRBJ2-1, is EPEVTQTPSHQVTQMGQEVILRCVPISNHLYFYWYRQILGQKVEFLVSFYNNEISEKSEIFDDQFSVERPDGSNFTLKIRSTKLEDSAMYFCASSEAPPLVGGGYNEQFFGPGTRLTVL.

The V gene is TRBV29-1, the J gene TRBJ1-2; D uncertain. Trimming took off 2 bases at V and 2 bases at J, with 3 bases between the two ends. Per germline, CDR1 SQVTM and CDR2 ANQGSEA. This CDR3 region has 11 residues. The CDR3, as DNA: TGCAGCGTTGAACAGAACTATGGCTACACCTTC. Its protein is CSVEQNYGYTF.

This clone was counted once. The chain joins TRBV7-9 to TRBJ1-1; the D is unclear. Germline CDR1 and CDR2: SEHNR and FQNEAQ (reference sequence). CDR3 length: 9 amino acids. The V end was cut by 1 base, the J end by 11 bases, with 2 bases between. In DNA, the CDR3 is TGTGCCAGCAGCTTAGGGGCTTTCTTT. Encoded protein: CASSLGAFF. Full variable domain (missing parts from reference TRBV7-9 and TRBJ1-1): DTGVSQNPRHKITKRGQNVTFRCDPISEHNRLYWYRQTLGQGPEFLTYFQNEAQLEKSRLLSDRFSAERPKGSFSTLEIQRTEQGDSAMYLCASSLGAFFGQGTRLTVV.

V is TRBV7-9 and J is TRBJ2-3, with 11 nucleotides matching TRBD2. V dropped 5 bases and J dropped 2; count of bases not matched to a gene: 3. The CDR3 is 15 residues long. Germline V gene sequence: CDR1 SEHNR, CDR2 FQNEAQ (reference sequence). The CDR3 coding sequence is TGTGCCAGCAGCCTGGGACTAGCGGTCACAGATACGCAGTATTTT. This encodes CASSLGLAVTDTQYF.

This chain uses TRBV7-8 with TRBJ1-2; D is possibly TRBD1 (6 bases). In germline, CDR1 is SGHVS, CDR2 FQNEAQ. The ends were cut back, 4 bases at V and 5 bases at J, with 17 bases in the middle. The CDR3 is made up of 15 amino acids. The chain's CDR3 is CASSSRDIFGYGYTF. The CDR3 DNA follows: TGTGCCAGCAGCTCCCGGGACATCTTCGGGTATGGCTACACCTTC. Looking up the rest from reference TRBV7-8 and TRBJ1-2 gives the full variable domain: GAGVSQSPRYKVAKRGQDVALRCDPISGHVSLFWYQQALGQGPEFLTYFQNEAQLDKSGLPSDRFFAERPEGSVSTLKIQRTQQEDSAVYLCASSSRDIFGYGYTFGSGTRLTVV.

This chain's CDR3 is CASSTGTARTDTQYF. CDR3 sequence (DNA): TGTGCCAGCAGCACCGGGACAGCCCGCACAGATACGCAGTATTTT. The chain has TRBV2 and TRBJ2-3, with 7 bases aligning to TRBD1. The CDR3 extends over 15 amino acids. Germline values: CDR1 SNHLY, CDR2 FYNNEI. Trimming removed 6 bases from V and 1 base from J; junction bases left unmatched: 7.